This TCR beta chain emerged from a study of blood T cells in healthy people across ages. Primed by a sample-barcoded 5' primer and a J-beta primer mix, a second PCR proceeded for 7 to 11 cycles. Tags on each cDNA molecule came from a template-switch adaptor with 12 random nucleotides. TCRdb re-called the 5' RACE reads with MiXCR, one entry per CDR3 protein. The sample holds hundreds of thousands of distinct CDR3 sequences; under 45% are singletons and the top ten take approximately 19%. The sequence was obtained from a man aged 60 to 75 in good health. Sequences were obtained from blood.

CDR3 in amino acids: CASHAAQNRGEQYF. The DNA for the CDR3 is TGTGCCAGCCACGCTGCCCAGAACCGGGGCGAGCAGTACTTC. V usage is TRBV6-2 or TRBV6-3 and J usage is TRBJ2-5; a weak D match, TRBD2 (5 bases). Near its end, the DNA agrees better with TRBJ2-7, so the J call may be wrong. The V gene's germline CDR1 is MNHEY and CDR2 SVGEGT. CDR3 size: 14 residues.